The clone carrying this T cell receptor beta chain was counted a few times. Its antigen remains unknown. This entry belongs to a study of T cell repertoires in cytomegalovirus infection. TCRdb re-analysed the reads in MiXCR, keeping a single row per CDR3 protein. This sample has about 60,000 distinct CDR3 sequences, with about 30% found just once. Trimming took 6 bases from V and 2 from J, leaving 14 bases between them. This CDR3 is built from 15 residues. Per germline, CDR1 MNHEY and CDR2 SVGEGT. The sequenced sample consisted of PBMCs, sequenced either directly or after in vitro stimulation (not recorded which). V gene TRBV6-2 or TRBV6-3 combines with J gene TRBJ2-1, with D perhaps TRBD2 (6 bases). This clonotype originated in a human donor in good health (CMV status not recorded). Some clones in this sample may be carry-over from other donors' samples. In DNA, the CDR3 is TGTGCCAGCAGCTCGAGCGGGCGGGCCTACAATGAGCAGTTCTTC. Protein: CASSSSGRAYNEQFF.